The sequence of this T cell receptor (beta chain) was determined in a study of shared clonotypes between healthy human individuals (dated by TCRdb to the early 2020s). In the study overall: The cohort comprised two women and a few men aged 18 to 49 years. For each donor, three plates each were used for CD4 naive and CD4 memory, two plates were used for CD8 naive, and one plate was used for CD8 memory. To estimate repertoire size and how much clonotype sharing occurs between individuals, the study deeply sequenced the blood TCR repertoires of 4 to 6 healthy adults. Libraries were prepared and TCR repertoires were sequenced by different laboratories using diverse techniques, in order to increase sequencing depth and limit assay-specific biases. Per donor, leukapheresis produced somewhere between about 0.8 and 9.5 billion PBMCs. On the study overall, not on this receptor specifically: Because the study included only a small number of donors, the genetic and exposure-history diversity represented was limited. Naive subsets generally had larger estimated clonotype richness than memory subsets did. Sharing across a few donors was observed for approximately 4.6% of naive CD4, about 4% of naive CD8, 2% to 2.5% of memory CD4, and over 0.3% of memory CD8 clonotypes. Rarefaction of sorted-subset datasets indicated incomplete sequencing despite the large sequencing depth. Pairwise subsampling led to the expectation that sequencing depth would affect the degree of clonotype sharing among donors. Sampling was restricted to blood, and TCR repertoires in tissues likely differ from the TCR repertoires found in blood. Clonotypes shared by all four sorted-subset donors showed higher generation probabilities than non-shared clonotypes.

As concerns this clone: This receptor's antigen is unknown. The record has no base qualities; no much larger clone is one base away.

CD8 naive samples consisted of CD45RO-negative cells that were positively selected for CCR7, yielding a CD45RA+CCR7+ population without TemRA cells. The donors were healthy, HIV-negative adults who had no recently reported acute infections or vaccinations. Only Caucasian adults living in Nashville, Tennessee, USA were represented among the donors. Blood was collected by leukapheresis, and PBMCs were isolated by Ficoll-Histopaque density gradient centrifugation and then cryopreserved in liquid nitrogen vapor phase. Purity and quantity of every magnetically sorted T cell population were checked by analytical flow cytometry. Genomic DNA was isolated from every sorted fraction and measured by UV absorbance on a Nanodrop 2000c. Using the deep immunoSEQ assay, multiplex PCR amplified TCR CDR3 regions from genomic DNA. Extracted genomic DNA from each cell subset was distributed evenly across all wells of several immunoSEQ 96-well plates, and each plate was treated as a replicate. For sorted subsets, each replicate PCR was loaded with 200 to 250 ng genomic DNA, equivalent to about 30,000 T cell genomes. The purified libraries were quantified using a Qubit 3.0 fluorometer, sized with a Bioanalyzer 2100, and then quantified again using the KAPA Library Quantification kit. A separate single-read 150-cycle Illumina NextSeq 550 flow cell was used to sequence each immunoSEQ 96-well plate. Processing in the source paper ran as follows. Because only junctional sequences without quality scores were contained in the immunoSEQ output, filtering matching that applied to full-length reads could not be performed. Sequences were annotated with PyIR, a Python wrapper for IgBLAST v1.9, using IMGT germline references to assign V/J genes and CDR3. Any read was removed if the V/J assignment was weak (E-value above 1e-6), the CDR3 was missing, or the read contained stop codons, out-of-frame junctions, or ambiguous translated residues. V3J clonotypes were defined as sequences sharing the same inferred V gene, J gene, and CDR3 amino acid sequence. The percentage overlap between two repertoires was calculated by dividing the number of shared unique clonotypes by the size of the smaller repertoire. Repertoire richness was assessed with RTK rarefaction, the Chao1 estimator, and Recon v2.1 estimates of unobserved clonotypes. Generation probabilities for all TCRbeta clonotypes obtained by the gDNA method from several donors were computed using OLGA. TCRdb obtained this table from immuneACCESS and retained in-frame rearrangements with V and J assigned. These tables miss some clones; where compared with another copy, unresolved V genes account for less than half of the shortfall, and the remainder is unexplained. V and J calls and clone size are given by that table; D and trimming were obtained from the DNA. The sample data list about 2.1 million clones, and roughly 91% of these were observed just once. The ten most abundant clones make up 1.5% to 2% of the sample.

The sequence was obtained from a man aged 18-30 years in good health. Some clones in this sample may be carry-over from other donors' samples. The sequencing sample was made of naive CD8+ T cells from PBMCs. The sample's cell subset or site, from its label and the paper: CD45RA+CCR7+.

For the CDR3, the sequence is CASRETDRASYNEQFF. Here is the DNA: TGTGCCAGTAGAGAGACCGACAGGGCTTCCTACAATGAGCAGTTCTTC. The chain is made from TRBV19 and TRBJ2-1, with 7 central nucleotides matching TRBD1. The germline V gene (reference sequence) provides CDR1 LNHDA and CDR2 SQIVND. From its cysteine to its phenylalanine, the CDR3 spans 16 amino acids. Here the CDR3 DNA is all that survives: 48 bases in frame from base 1. Compared with germline, V lacks 6 bases and J lacks 1 base; bases without a gene match: 9.